This T cell receptor (beta chain) emerged from a study of OX40 agonist ivuxolimab in advanced cancers. In the study overall: Patients received ivuxolimab, an agonistic anti-OX40 (CD134) antibody. Patients received ivuxolimab, an intravenous treatment, every 2 weeks at 0.01 to 10 mg/kg.

In regard to this clone: Its antigen is not known.

Findings of the study overall: Among the lowest peripheral clonal expansion occurred in 0.1-3.0 mg/kg partial responders.

Sequencing used immunoSEQ multiplex PCR; TCRdb keeps in-frame clones, though not all of them. Of 30,000 to 40,000 clones listed, around nine tenths were seen once; the top ten hold around 12%. This CDR3 spans 12 amino acids. Germline V gene lookup returns CDR1 SQVTM and CDR2 ANQGSEA. V lost 1 base, J lost 7 bases, and 11 bases lay in between. V and J are TRBV29-1 and TRBJ2-7, with D perhaps being TRBD1 or TRBD2 (5 bases each). The sequencing here drew on CD4+ or CD8+ T cells sorted from blood, taken in a trial of the OX40 agonist ivuxolimab. The clonotype was recovered from an adult with an advanced solid tumor such as melanoma, head and neck, liver or kidney cancer. CDR3 nucleotides: TGCAGCGTTGAAGGGGACGGGCGAGAGCAGTACTTC. It codes for CSVEGDGREQYF.